This T cell receptor (beta chain) was found in a study of OX40 agonist ivuxolimab in advanced cancers. Turning to the study itself: Ivuxolimab doses were 0.01, 0.1, 0.3, 1.5, 3 or 10 mg/kg every 2 weeks.

Broader study findings: There were also nonresponders showing low normalized T-cell clonal expansion. More expanded clones were seen, on average, in CD8+ T cells than in CD4+.

Using immunoSEQ multiplex PCR, the repertoire was profiled, and TCRdb retains in-frame clones only, with some absent. This sample has 70,000 to 100,000 clones, with 70% to 90% found just once. J gave up 4 bases and V 3 bases, and 3 bases lay outside the gene matches. This CDR3 comprises 14 residues. The germline CDR1 and CDR2 sequences are SNHLY and FYNNEI. A note on this clone: The target antigen is unknown.

The sequencing here drew on CD4+ or CD8+ T cells sorted from blood, taken in a trial of the OX40 agonist ivuxolimab. V is TRBV2 and J is TRBJ1-3; TRBD1 aligns across 7 bases. This sequence originates from an adult with an advanced solid tumor such as melanoma, head and neck, liver or kidney cancer. CDR3 nucleotide sequence: TGTGCCAGCAGTGATTCGGGACAGGGAAACACCATATATTTT. Its translation is CASSDSGQGNTIYF.